Listed here are 8 T cell receptor beta chains from one sample, sequenced in a study of shared clonotypes between healthy human individuals (dated by TCRdb to about 2020). Libraries were made using the immunoSEQ multiplex PCR assay. This immuneACCESS table, as held by TCRdb, lists in-frame sequences with V and J called but not all clones. Of the missing ones, under half trace to an unresolved V gene in checked studies; the others have no known cause. The sample includes 1.4 million or so clones, with approximately 98.5% observed a single time. The top ten clonotypes cover approximately 0.4% of the sample. The sequencing input was naive CD4+ T cells sorted from blood. Per the publication, the cell subset or site label means: CD45RA+ positively selected. The receptors were gathered from a man aged 25-45 years in good health.

The V gene is TRBV14, the J gene TRBJ1-4, with D possibly matching TRBD1 (5 bases). The CDR3 spans 15 residues. With 2 bases removed from V and 5 bases from J, the gap between germline ends came to 12 bases. Germline V lookup: CDR1 SGHDN, CDR2 FVKESK. The CDR3 region is CASSQRVRGNEKLFF. In DNA form, the CDR3 reads TGTGCCAGCAGCCAAAGGGTGCGGGGGAATGAAAAACTGTTTTTT.

The V and J genes are TRBV5-6 and TRBJ2-2; D remains unclear. The CDR3 has 15 amino acids. CDR1 is SGHDT, CDR2 YYEEEE, per germline. V dropped 2 bases and J dropped 2 bases, with 10 bases sitting between them. The CDR3 DNA is TGTGCCAGCAGCTTTGGGTTGAAAAACACCGGGGAGCTGTTTTTT. Its protein is CASSFGLKNTGELFF.

This clone was seen only once. The V gene is TRBV28, the J gene TRBJ2-1, with unresolved D. V gave up 3 bases and J gave up 5 bases, with 11 bases separating them. The CDR3 runs 14 residues. Germline values: CDR1 MDHEN, CDR2 SYDVKM. CDR3 in DNA: TGTGCCAGCAGTTTCGTGATCCGGCACAATGAGCAGTTCTTC. Translated: CASSFVIRHNEQFF. The whole variable domain, filled in from reference TRBV28 and TRBJ2-1, reads DVKVTQSSRYLVKRTGEKVFLECVQDMDHENMFWYRQDPGLGLRLIYFSYDVKMKEKGDIPEGYSVSREKKERFSLILESASTNQTSMYLCASSFVIRHNEQFFGPGTRLTVL.

The CDR3 region is CTSSRREIANPYGYTF. CDR3 DNA: TGCACCAGCAGCCGGCGGGAGATTGCGAACCCCTATGGCTACACCTTC. V and J are TRBV1 and TRBJ1-2. TRBV1 has pseudogene status. The CDR3 spans 16 residues.

To note about this clone: In the same sample, other DNA sequences code for this CDR3. This chain joins TRBV4-3 and TRBJ2-5; 11 bases match TRBD2. Per the germline V gene, CDR1 is LGHNA and CDR2 is YSLEER. Trimming cost V 3 bases and J 4 bases; bases outside gene matches: 1. The CDR3 extends over 14 amino acids. CDR3 DNA sequence: TGCGCCAGCAGCCACGGACTAGCGGGAGAGACCCAGTACTTC. Translating it yields CASSHGLAGETQYF.

CDR3 DNA sequence: TGTGCCAGCAGCCAACGGTTAGCGGGGGTAAAGACCCAGTACTTC. Protein product: CASSQRLAGVKTQYF. V and J are TRBV7-2 and TRBJ2-5; 9 nucleotides align to TRBD2. The germline V gene encodes CDR1 SGHTA and CDR2 FQGNSA. The V and J ends lost 5 bases and 6 bases, in that order; junction bases with no gene match: 10. The CDR3 is 15 residues long.

As DNA, the CDR3 is TGTGCCAGCAGCGCCCGGGACAGGGGTAATGAGCAGTTCTTC. Translation: CASSARDRGNEQFF. The V call is TRBV9, the J call TRBJ2-1, with 10 bases lining up with TRBD1. CDR1 is SGDLS, CDR2 YYNGEE, per germline. J was trimmed by 7 bases and V by 3 bases; bases with no gene match: 4. This CDR3 is 14 amino acids long.

This rearrangement joins TRBV5-1 to TRBJ2-1; perhaps TRBD1 as D (6 bases). Germline values: CDR1 SGHRS, CDR2 YFSETQ. The CDR3 has 16 residues. V lost 2 bases and J 0 bases, leaving 12 bases between the germline ends. The CDR3 region is CASSFSTGSSYNEQFF. The CDR3 DNA follows: TGCGCCAGCAGCTTCTCGACAGGCAGCTCCTACAATGAGCAGTTCTTC.